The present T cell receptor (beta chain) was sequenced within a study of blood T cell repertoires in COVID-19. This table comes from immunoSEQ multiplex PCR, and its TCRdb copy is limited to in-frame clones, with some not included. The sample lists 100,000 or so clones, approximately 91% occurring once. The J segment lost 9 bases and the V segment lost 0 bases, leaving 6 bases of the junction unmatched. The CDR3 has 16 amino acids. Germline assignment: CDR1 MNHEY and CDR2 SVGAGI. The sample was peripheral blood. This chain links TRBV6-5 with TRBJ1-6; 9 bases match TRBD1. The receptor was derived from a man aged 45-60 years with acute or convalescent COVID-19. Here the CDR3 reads CASSYSPGTGLSPLHF. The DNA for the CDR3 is TGTGCCAGCAGTTACTCCCCCGGGACAGGGCTTTCACCCCTCCACTTT.